This TCR beta chain was recovered during a study of cytomegalovirus exposure and HLA in healthy donors. Broader study findings: V- and J-gene trimming in TCR beta was tied to a missense DCLRE1C variant by an analysis performed later. There were 150 or so TCR beta chains listed as cytomegalovirus-associated. Later work showed greater clonal expansion in HLA-associated TCR beta chains than in equally common others.

About this clone: Its matching antigen is unknown. The identical CDR3 is also encoded by other nucleotide sequences in the sample.

Vbeta (60) and Jbeta (13) primers were used in the PCR. Sequencing was performed with immunoSEQ multiplex PCR; in TCRdb, only in-frame clones are kept and a portion is missing. Of about 120,000 clones in the sample, 77% were seen once. With 3 bases removed from V and 9 bases from J, the gap between germline ends came to 11 bases. The CDR3 totals 11 residues. Germline CDR1 is DFQATT and CDR2 is SNEGSKA (reference sequence). The chain combines TRBV20-1 with TRBJ1-1, with D perhaps TRBD1 (5 bases). The specimen was PBMCs. The TCR originated in a man younger than 35 in good health and CMV-seropositive. The DNA of the CDR3 is TGCAGTGCTAGGTACGGGGGTAAAGCTTTCTTT. This encodes CSARYGGKAFF.